Shown below are 16 T cell receptor beta chains from a single sample sequenced in a study of blood T cell repertoires in COVID-19. Sequencing used immunoSEQ multiplex PCR; TCRdb keeps in-frame clones, though not all of them. The table includes approximately 400,000 clones, about 87% detected once. Sequencing was performed on peripheral blood. These receptors were obtained from a woman between 50 and 59 years old with COVID-19, enrolled during active disease.

Turning to this clone: The junction shows a germline mismatch at one end, possibly a read error. The genes are TRBV6-1 and TRBJ1-1; tentatively, D is TRBD1 (5 bases). CDR1 and CDR2 from the germline V gene are MNHNS and SASEGT. The CDR3 covers 14 residues. In nucleotides, the CDR3 is TGTGCCAGCAGGGAAGGGGCCTCGAACACTGAAGCTTTCTTT. As protein: CASREGASNTEAFF.

As regards this clone: A read error may produce the germline difference seen at one junction end. Here the CDR3 reads CSVEGNRGAFF. The CDR3 DNA reads as TGCAGCGTCGAAGGGAATCGGGGGGCTTTCTTT. The gene calls are TRBV29-1 and TRBJ1-1; D is perhaps TRBD1 (5 bases). The V gene's germline CDR1 is SQVTM and CDR2 ANQGSEA. The CDR3 covers 11 residues.

This rearrangement joins TRBV5-1 to TRBJ1-1; perhaps TRBD1 as D (6 bases). Trimming stripped 3 bases from V and 2 bases from J, with 11 bases between. The CDR3 loop spans 14 amino acids. Germline V gives CDR1 SGHRS, CDR2 YFSETQ. The CDR3 coding sequence is TGCGCCAGCAGCTCAATAGGGGGAAACACTGAAGCTTTCTTT. Translation gives CASSSIGGNTEAFF.

The chain joins TRBV30 to TRBJ2-6; D is unresolved. The germline V gene has CDR1 GTSNPN and CDR2 SVGIG (reference sequence). Trimming removed 7 bases at V and 0 bases at J, with 7 bases between. The CDR3 extends over 13 amino acids. CDR3 nucleotides: TGTGCCTCGCGGATCTCTGGGGCCAACGTCCTGACTTTC. Protein sequence: CASRISGANVLTF. Complete variable domain (other parts from reference TRBV30 and TRBJ2-6): SQTIHQWPATLVQPVGSPLSLECTVEGTSNPNLYWYRQAAGRGLQLLFYSVGIGQISSEVPQNLSASRPQDRQFILSSKKLLLSDSGFYLCASRISGANVLTFGAGSRLTVL.

This chain links TRBV19 with TRBJ1-5; D not resolved. The CDR3 length is 16 residues. The V gene's germline CDR1 is LNHDA and CDR2 SQIVND (reference sequence). With 7 bases removed from V and 8 bases from J, the gap between germline ends came to 24 bases. CDR3 region: CASKVNPGNPEEPQHF. The DNA of the CDR3 is TGTGCCAGTAAAGTCAATCCCGGCAACCCCGAGGAGCCCCAGCATTTT.

The V call is TRBV5-1, the J call TRBJ1-2; 7 bases are shared with TRBD1. The CDR3 length is 14 residues. Germline V lookup: CDR1 SGHRS, CDR2 YFSETQ. The J segment lost 5 bases and the V segment lost 0 bases, leaving 4 bases of the junction unmatched. The CDR3 sequence: CASSLGQGSYGYTF. The CDR3 DNA is TGCGCCAGCAGCTTGGGACAGGGAAGTTATGGCTACACCTTC.

CDR3 nucleotides: TGTGCCTGGAGTGATTTCCTCTTGGGACAGGGGTTAAGGGAGACCCAGTACTTC. Its protein product is CAWSDFLLGQGLRETQYF. The chain is built from TRBV30 and TRBJ2-5; 10 bases are a match to TRBD1. The CDR3 spans 18 residues. The germline V gene has CDR1 GTSNPN and CDR2 SVGIG (reference sequence). The J segment lost 5 bases and the V segment lost 1 base, leaving 16 bases of the junction unmatched.

The chain is built from TRBV10-2 and TRBJ1-1; D call uncertain. The V gene lost 0 bases and the J gene lost 1 base, with 6 bases spanning the gap. The CDR3 spans 14 residues. The germline V gene encodes CDR1 WSHSY and CDR2 SAAADI. CDR3 sequence: CASSESGENTEAFF. CDR3 nucleotides: TGCGCCAGCAGTGAGTCAGGAGAGAACACTGAAGCTTTCTTT.

The chain uses TRBV30 and TRBJ1-2, with unresolved D. Germline V gives CDR1 GTSNPN, CDR2 SVGIG (reference sequence). Trimming removed 2 bases at V and 7 bases at J, with 8 bases between. This CDR3 has 11 residues. The CDR3 DNA sequence: TGTGCCTGGAGTAAAAACGGTGGCTACACCTTC. Protein: CAWSKNGGYTF.

The CDR3 reads CASSQEQNSYNEQFF. In nucleotides, the CDR3 is TGCGCCAGCAGCCAGGAACAGAACTCCTACAATGAGCAGTTCTTC. The gene calls are TRBV4-1 and TRBJ2-1; D unclear. Trimming took 3 bases from V and 0 from J, leaving 9 bases between them. This CDR3 is 15 amino acids long. Germline V gene data show CDR1 as MGHRA and CDR2 as YSYEKL.

The rearrangement joins TRBV5-1 to TRBJ1-2; TRBD1 aligns across 9 bases. From germline, CDR1 is SGHRS and CDR2 YFSETQ. This CDR3 comprises 17 residues. The trim removed 0 bases at V and 4 bases at J, leaving 10 bases unmatched. The CDR3 protein is CASSLAPGQGPIYGYTF. CDR3 bases: TGCGCCAGCAGCTTGGCCCCGGGACAGGGACCTATCTATGGCTACACCTTC. Together with reference TRBV5-1 and TRBJ1-2, the CDR3 gives the full variable domain: KAGVTQTPRYLIKTRGQQVTLSCSPISGHRSVSWYQQTPGQGLQFLFEYFSETQRNKGNFPGRFSGRQFSNSRSEMNVSTLELGDSALYLCASSLAPGQGPIYGYTFGSGTRLTVV.

V usage is TRBV7-5 and J usage is TRBJ1-2; the D call TRBD1 from the table was never checked on the DNA. TRBV7-5 is annotated as a pseudogene. The CDR3 length is 13 residues. The DNA of the CDR3 is TGTGCCAGCAGCCAGACAGATACCTATGGCTACACCTTC. Translated, it gives CASSQTDTYGYTF.

V is TRBV15 and J is TRBJ1-1; D ambiguous. This CDR3 is 16 amino acids long. Trimming left V 0 bases short and J 2 bases short, with 13 bases between. From germline, CDR1 is LNHNV and CDR2 YYDKDF (reference sequence). CDR3 bases: TGTGCCACCAGCAGAGATCTAGCGGAAGCCAACACTGAAGCTTTCTTT. Protein sequence: CATSRDLAEANTEAFF.

This chain connects TRBV10-3 to TRBJ1-2; TRBD1 matches 9 bases. From germline, CDR1 is ENHRY and CDR2 SYGVKD. Losses at the gene ends were 3 bases for V and 4 bases for J; bases not matched to a gene: 6. The CDR3 has 15 residues. The CDR3 spells CAISDNRGHSYGYTF. In DNA, the CDR3 is TGTGCCATCAGTGACAACAGGGGGCATAGCTATGGCTACACCTTC.

The chain combines TRBV19 with TRBJ1-1; the D is unclear. The CDR3 covers 14 residues. CDR1 and CDR2 from the germline V gene are LNHDA and SQIVND (reference sequence). V dropped 2 bases and J dropped 4 bases, with 11 bases sitting between them. The CDR3 here is CASSINDPGTEAFF. The CDR3 bases are TGTGCCAGTAGTATAAACGATCCGGGCACTGAAGCTTTCTTT.

The chain has TRBV4-1 and TRBJ1-2; a weak D match, TRBD1 (5 bases). The CDR3 spans 15 residues. V lost 1 base and J 2 bases, leaving 11 bases between the germline ends. Germline CDR1 reads MGHRA; CDR2 reads YSYEKL. The DNA for the CDR3 is TGCGCCAGCAGCCAAGTCCGGGGGGAAAACTATGGCTACACCTTC. It encodes CASSQVRGENYGYTF.